One and the same sample provided the 9 T cell receptor beta chains below, sequenced in a study of shared clonotypes between healthy human individuals (dated by TCRdb to the early 2020s). The receptor library was made with the immunoSEQ multiplex PCR assay. The immuneACCESS repertoire file appears here via TCRdb, limited to in-frame rearrangements. These files lack a portion of the clones; in checked studies, under half of the deficit traces to unresolved V genes, and the cause of the others is not known. The sample includes about 1,500,000 clones, with approximately 96% observed a single time. Of the sample, roughly 1.2% is held by the ten largest clones. Sequenced sample: naive CD4+ T cells sorted from blood. Taken with the paper, the label for cell subset or site translates to: CD45RA+ positively selected. The receptor set was obtained from a man aged 25 to 45 in good health.

The rearrangement links TRBV12-2 to TRBJ2-7; TRBD2 is the table's D call, not checked against the DNA. TRBV12-2 is termed a pseudogene. This CDR3 comprises 17 residues. The CDR3 DNA is TGTGCAAGTCGCCCCCTGGGGGGGCAGGATGACTCCTACGAGCAGTACTTC. This sequence encodes CASRPLGGQDDSYEQYF.

V usage is TRBV13 and J usage is TRBJ2-3; D perhaps matches TRBD2 (6 bases). The germline CDR1 and CDR2 sequences are PRHDT and FYEKMQ (reference sequence). V gave up 5 bases and J gave up 0 bases, with 12 bases separating them. The length of the CDR3 is 15 residues. The CDR3 spells CASSGPGTSTDTQYF. The CDR3 coding sequence is TGTGCCAGCAGCGGCCCCGGGACTAGCACAGATACGCAGTATTTT.

The V and J genes are TRBV28 and TRBJ1-2, with D hard to call. Germline V CDR1 and CDR2: MDHEN, SYDVKM. With 4 bases removed from V and 2 bases from J, the gap between germline ends came to 11 bases. This CDR3 comprises 14 residues. The CDR3 DNA follows: TGTGCCAGCAGTTACGGACTGTCCAACTATGGCTACACCTTC. This gives the protein CASSYGLSNYGYTF.

The rearrangement links TRBV5-1 to TRBJ2-2; D may match TRBD1 or TRBD2 (5 bases each). This CDR3 comprises 17 residues. The germline V and J ends were trimmed by 2 bases and 0 bases, with 14 bases remaining between them. Looked up from germline, CDR1 is SGHRS and CDR2 is YFSETQ. The CDR3 DNA reads as TGCGCCAGCAGCTTTGACTTGGGACGCGCGAACACCGGGGAGCTGTTTTTT. Its protein is CASSFDLGRANTGELFF.

The CDR3 spells CASSLGSGEQHIGYTF. As DNA, the CDR3 is TGCGCCAGCAGCTTGGGGTCCGGGGAGCAACACATAGGCTACACCTTC. J is TRBJ1-2 and V is TRBV5-1, with D hard to call. The ends were cut back, 0 bases at V and 8 bases at J, with 20 bases in the middle. The germline V gene encodes CDR1 SGHRS and CDR2 YFSETQ. CDR3 length equals 16 residues.

This chain connects TRBV5-6 to TRBJ1-2; possibly TRBD1 for D (6 bases). The ends were cut back, 4 bases at V and 4 bases at J, with 11 bases in the middle. This CDR3 is built from 13 residues. CDR1 and CDR2 (germline): SGHDT, YYEEEE. The CDR3 DNA reads as TGTGCCAGCAGCCCCCGGGGGCCCTATGGCTACACCTTC. Translating gives CASSPRGPYGYTF.

V and J are TRBV7-3 and TRBJ1-2, with 7 positions matching TRBD1. CDR1 and CDR2 (germline): SGHTA, FQGTGA. V lost 0 bases, J lost 8 bases, and 6 bases stayed unmatched. This CDR3 has 14 amino acids. The CDR3 is CASSLTGGTSGYTF. The CDR3 DNA is TGTGCCAGCAGCTTAACAGGGGGCACCTCCGGCTACACCTTC.

The chain uses TRBV6-1 and TRBJ1-5; TRBD1 agrees at 8 bases. The V and J ends lost 7 bases and 4 bases, in that order; junction bases with no gene match: 3. The CDR3 runs to 13 residues. The germline V gene has CDR1 MNHNS and CDR2 SASEGT. CDR3 DNA sequence: TGTGCCAGCAAGGGACAGGAGAATCAGCCCCAGCATTTT. Translating gives CASKGQENQPQHF.

V usage is TRBV28 and J usage is TRBJ2-3, with 10 nucleotides matching TRBD2. The J segment lost 6 bases and the V segment lost 5 bases, leaving 2 bases of the junction unmatched. From germline, CDR1 is MDHEN and CDR2 SYDVKM. The CDR3 is made up of 13 amino acids. CDR3 nucleotides: TGTGCCAGCAGTCTAGCGGGAGACGATACGCAGTATTTT. It is translated as CASSLAGDDTQYF.